These 3 T cell receptor beta chains were sequenced from one sample in a study of blood T cells in healthy people across ages. PCR was performed a second time for 7 to 11 cycles using a sample-barcoded 5' primer and a J-beta primer mix. TCRdb itself ran the 5' RACE reads through MiXCR, one entry per CDR3 protein. The table includes over 550,000 distinct CDR3 sequences, approximately 30% detected once. The sample comprised blood. These receptors all come from a woman of 80 years or more in good health.

This clonotype was observed at least ten times. The chain carries TRBV11-1 and TRBJ2-2; 9 bases map to TRBD2. The CDR3 runs to 19 residues. After removal of 3 bases from V and 3 bases from J, the junction contained 14 bases not matched to a gene. Germline V gives CDR1 SGHAT, CDR2 FQDESV (reference sequence). The CDR3 DNA reads as TGTGCCAGCAGCTTTCGGCTAGCGGGGTCCATGGGTGACACCGGGGAGCTGTTTTTT. Protein product: CASSFRLAGSMGDTGELFF.

The chain carries TRBV7-2 and TRBJ2-5, with TRBD2 matching 9 bases. The ends lost 1 base at V and 5 bases at J; junction bases unmatched: 8. Germline assignment: CDR1 SGHTA and CDR2 FQGNSA. This CDR3 region has 16 residues. The chain's CDR3 is CASSLGPAGGPETQYF. The CDR3 region has the DNA TGTGCCAGCAGCTTAGGCCCGGCGGGGGGGCCCGAGACCCAGTACTTC. Based on the CDR3 plus reference TRBV7-2 and TRBJ2-5, the full variable domain is GAGVSQSPSNKVTEKGKDVELRCDPISGHTALYWYRQSLGQGLEFLIYFQGNSAPDKSGLPSDRFSAERTGGSVSTLTIQRTQQEDSAVYLCASSLGPAGGPETQYFGPGTRLLVL.

This clonotype came up many times. The rearrangement joins TRBV7-2 to TRBJ2-1; tentative D call: TRBD1 (6 bases). This CDR3 has 13 amino acids. The germline V and J ends were trimmed by 1 base and 8 bases, with 9 bases remaining between them. The germline V gene has CDR1 SGHTA and CDR2 FQGNSA. CDR3 bases: TGTGCCAGCAGCTTAGACAGGGTGGATGAGCAGTTCTTC. Translating it yields CASSLDRVDEQFF. The entire variable domain, with the rest obtained from reference TRBV7-2 and TRBJ2-1, is as follows: GAGVSQSPSNKVTEKGKDVELRCDPISGHTALYWYRQSLGQGLEFLIYFQGNSAPDKSGLPSDRFSAERTGGSVSTLTIQRTQQEDSAVYLCASSLDRVDEQFFGPGTRLTVL.